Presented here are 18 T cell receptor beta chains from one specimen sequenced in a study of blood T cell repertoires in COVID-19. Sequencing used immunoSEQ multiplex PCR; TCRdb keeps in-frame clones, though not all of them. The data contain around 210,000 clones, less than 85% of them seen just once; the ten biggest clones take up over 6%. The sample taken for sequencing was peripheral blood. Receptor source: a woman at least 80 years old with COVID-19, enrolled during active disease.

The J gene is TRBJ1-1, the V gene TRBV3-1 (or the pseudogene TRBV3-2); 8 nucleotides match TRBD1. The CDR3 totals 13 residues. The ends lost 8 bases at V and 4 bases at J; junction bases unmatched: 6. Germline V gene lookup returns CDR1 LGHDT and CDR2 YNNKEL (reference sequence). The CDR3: CASGNTGGTEAFF. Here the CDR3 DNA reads TGTGCCAGCGGGAATACAGGGGGCACTGAAGCTTTCTTT.

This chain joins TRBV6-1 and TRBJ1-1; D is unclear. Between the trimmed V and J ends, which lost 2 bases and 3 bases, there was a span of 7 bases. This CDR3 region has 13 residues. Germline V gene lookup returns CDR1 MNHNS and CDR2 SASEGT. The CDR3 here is CASSERGDTEAFF. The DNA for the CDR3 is TGTGCCAGCAGTGAACGGGGAGACACTGAAGCTTTCTTT.

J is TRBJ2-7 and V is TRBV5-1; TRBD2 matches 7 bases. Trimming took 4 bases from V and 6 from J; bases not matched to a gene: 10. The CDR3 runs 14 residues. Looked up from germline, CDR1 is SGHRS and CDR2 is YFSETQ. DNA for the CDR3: TGCGCCAGCAGCGACCCGGGGCGGGAGTTCGAGCAGTACTTC. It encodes CASSDPGREFEQYF.

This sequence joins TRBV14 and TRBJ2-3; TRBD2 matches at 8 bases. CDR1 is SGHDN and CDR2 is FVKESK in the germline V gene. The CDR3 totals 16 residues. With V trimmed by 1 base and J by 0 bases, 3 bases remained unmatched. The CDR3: CASSQVASGSTDTQYF. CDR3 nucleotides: TGTGCCAGCAGCCAAGTTGCTAGCGGGAGCACAGATACGCAGTATTTT.

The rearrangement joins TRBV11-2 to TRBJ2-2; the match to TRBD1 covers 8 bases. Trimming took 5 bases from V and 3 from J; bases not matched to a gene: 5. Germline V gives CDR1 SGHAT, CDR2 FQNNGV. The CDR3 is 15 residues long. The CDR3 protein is CASSRQTGDTGELFF. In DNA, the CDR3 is TGTGCCAGCAGCCGCCAGACAGGGGACACCGGGGAGCTGTTTTTT.

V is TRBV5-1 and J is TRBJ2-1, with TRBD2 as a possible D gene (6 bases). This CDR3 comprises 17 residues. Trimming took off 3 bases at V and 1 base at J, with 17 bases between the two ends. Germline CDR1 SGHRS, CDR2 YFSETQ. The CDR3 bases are TGCGCCAGCAGCTCACGGCGGGATGACAGATCCTACAATGAGCAGTTCTTC. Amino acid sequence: CASSSRRDDRSYNEQFF.

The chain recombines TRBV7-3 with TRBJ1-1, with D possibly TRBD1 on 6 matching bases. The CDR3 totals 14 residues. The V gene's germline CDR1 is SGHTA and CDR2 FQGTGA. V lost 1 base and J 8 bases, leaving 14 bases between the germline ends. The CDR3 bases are TGTGCCAGCAGCTTAAGTAGCGACAGGCCAGAAGCTTTCTTT. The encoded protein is CASSLSSDRPEAFF.

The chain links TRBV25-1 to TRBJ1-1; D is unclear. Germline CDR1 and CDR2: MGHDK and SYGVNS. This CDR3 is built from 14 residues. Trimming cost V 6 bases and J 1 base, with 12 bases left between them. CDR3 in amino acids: CASRAPLWNTEAFF. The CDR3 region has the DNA TGTGCCAGCAGGGCTCCCCTCTGGAACACTGAAGCTTTCTTT.

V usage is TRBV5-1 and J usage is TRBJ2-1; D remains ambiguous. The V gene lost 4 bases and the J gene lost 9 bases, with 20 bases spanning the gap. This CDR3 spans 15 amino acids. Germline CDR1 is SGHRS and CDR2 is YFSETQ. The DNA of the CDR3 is TGCGCCAGCAGCCCCGGGTCCTCCCGACCAATTGAGCAGTTCTTC. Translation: CASSPGSSRPIEQFF.

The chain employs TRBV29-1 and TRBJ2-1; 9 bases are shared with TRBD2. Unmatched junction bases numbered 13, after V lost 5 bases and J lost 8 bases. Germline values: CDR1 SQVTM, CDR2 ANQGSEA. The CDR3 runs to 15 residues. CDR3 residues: CSVSYGASGNDEQFF. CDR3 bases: TGCAGCGTTTCTTATGGGGCTAGCGGGAATGATGAGCAGTTCTTC.

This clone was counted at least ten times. The CDR3 is CSANLLGRGYTF. CDR3 bases: TGCAGCGCCAACCTTCTAGGGAGGGGCTACACCTTC. This chain joins TRBV29-1 and TRBJ1-2; D ambiguous. Germline V gene data show CDR1 as SQVTM and CDR2 as ANQGSEA. With 7 bases removed from V and 8 bases from J, the gap between germline ends came to 17 bases. The CDR3 sequence is 12 residues long.

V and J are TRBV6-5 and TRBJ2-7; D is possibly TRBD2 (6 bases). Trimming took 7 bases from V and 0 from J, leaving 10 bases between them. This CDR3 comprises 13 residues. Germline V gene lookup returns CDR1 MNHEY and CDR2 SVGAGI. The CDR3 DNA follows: TGTGCCAGCACCCGGGGGAACTCCTACGAGCAGTACTTC. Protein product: CASTRGNSYEQYF.

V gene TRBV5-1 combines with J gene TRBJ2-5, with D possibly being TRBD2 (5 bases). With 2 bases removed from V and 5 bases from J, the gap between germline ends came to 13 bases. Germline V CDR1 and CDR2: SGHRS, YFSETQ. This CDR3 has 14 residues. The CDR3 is CASSLGREAETQYF. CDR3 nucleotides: TGCGCCAGCAGCTTAGGGAGAGAGGCGGAGACCCAGTACTTC.

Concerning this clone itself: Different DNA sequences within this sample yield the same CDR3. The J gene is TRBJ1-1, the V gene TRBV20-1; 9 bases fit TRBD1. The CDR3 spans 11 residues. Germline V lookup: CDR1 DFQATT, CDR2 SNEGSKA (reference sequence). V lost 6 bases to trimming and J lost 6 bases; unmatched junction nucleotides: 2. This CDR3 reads CSARQGAEAFF. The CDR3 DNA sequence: TGCAGTGCCCGACAGGGGGCTGAAGCTTTCTTT.

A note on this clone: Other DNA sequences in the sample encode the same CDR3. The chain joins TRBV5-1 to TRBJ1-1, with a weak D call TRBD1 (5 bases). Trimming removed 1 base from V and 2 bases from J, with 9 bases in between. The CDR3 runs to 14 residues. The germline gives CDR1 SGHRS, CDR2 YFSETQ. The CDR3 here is CASSLQGGNTEAFF. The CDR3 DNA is TGCGCCAGCAGCTTGCAGGGTGGAAACACTGAAGCTTTCTTT. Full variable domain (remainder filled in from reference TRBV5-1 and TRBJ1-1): KAGVTQTPRYLIKTRGQQVTLSCSPISGHRSVSWYQQTPGQGLQFLFEYFSETQRNKGNFPGRFSGRQFSNSRSEMNVSTLELGDSALYLCASSLQGGNTEAFFGQGTRLTVV.

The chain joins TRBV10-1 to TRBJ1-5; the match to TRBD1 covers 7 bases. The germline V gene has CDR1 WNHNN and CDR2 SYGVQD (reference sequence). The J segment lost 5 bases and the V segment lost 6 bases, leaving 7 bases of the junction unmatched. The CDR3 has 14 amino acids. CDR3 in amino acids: CASSPDRAHQPQHF. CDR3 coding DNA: TGCGCCAGCAGCCCCGACAGGGCGCATCAGCCCCAGCATTTT.

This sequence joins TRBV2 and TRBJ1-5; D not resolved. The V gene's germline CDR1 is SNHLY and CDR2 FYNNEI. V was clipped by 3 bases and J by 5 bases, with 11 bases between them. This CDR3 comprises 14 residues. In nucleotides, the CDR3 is TGTGCCAGCAGTGAGAACACGGACTATCAGCCCCAGCATTTT. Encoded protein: CASSENTDYQPQHF.

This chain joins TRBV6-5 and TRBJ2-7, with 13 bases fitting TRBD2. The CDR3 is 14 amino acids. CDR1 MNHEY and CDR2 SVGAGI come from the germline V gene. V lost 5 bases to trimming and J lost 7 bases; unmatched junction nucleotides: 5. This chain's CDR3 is CASSTLAGGGEQYF. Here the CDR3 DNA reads TGTGCCAGCAGTACACTAGCGGGAGGGGGAGAGCAGTACTTC.